These 31 T cell receptor beta chains originate from one sample sequenced in a study of shared clonotypes between healthy human individuals. Method: immunoSEQ multiplex PCR; TCRdb's copy keeps in-frame clones and lacks some. The data show over 2,000,000 clones, 85% to 95% seen once. As defined, naive CD8 cells were CD45RO-negative and positively selected for CCR7, with terminally differentiated effector memory CD45RA+ cells excluded. Specimen: naive CD8+ T cells from PBMCs. Every receptor here comes from a man aged 18 to 35 in good health. Some clones in this sample may be carry-over from other donors' samples.

The chain uses TRBV27 and TRBJ1-5; maybe TRBD1 (5 bases). There are 16 residues in the CDR3. Germline assignment: CDR1 MNHEY and CDR2 SMNVEV (reference sequence). V was cut by 1 base and J by 0 bases, with 10 bases left in between. CDR3 sequence: CASSLYGGFSNQPQHF. Written as DNA, the CDR3 is TGTGCCAGCAGTTTATACGGGGGGTTTAGCAATCAGCCCCAGCATTTT.

The genes are TRBV19 and TRBJ1-1, with unresolved D. Per germline, CDR1 LNHDA and CDR2 SQIVND (reference sequence). V was cut by 6 bases and J by 1 base, with 9 bases left in between. The length of the CDR3 is 13 residues. The CDR3 protein is CASSPRSNTEAFF. CDR3 nucleotides: TGTGCCAGTAGCCCGAGGTCGAACACTGAAGCTTTCTTT.

This chain joins TRBV7-3 and TRBJ2-5, with 7 bases fitting TRBD2. TRBJ2-7 matches the DNA end more closely, so the J call is doubtful. Germline values: CDR1 SGHTA, CDR2 FQGTGA. This CDR3 spans 14 amino acids. CDR3 bases: TGTGCCAGCAGCTTAGGCGGGACTAACTACGAGCAGTACTTC. Its translation: CASSLGGTNYEQYF.

This clone was seen more than once but under ten times. In the same sample, other DNA sequences code for this CDR3. The V call is TRBV7-9, the J call TRBJ1-2; D gene ambiguous. Per germline, CDR1 SEHNR and CDR2 FQNEAQ (reference sequence). The V and J ends lost 1 base and 0 bases respectively, with 6 bases between them. This CDR3 spans 14 amino acids. The CDR3 coding sequence is TGTGCCAGCAGCTTAGTTGGGACTAACTATGGCTACACCTTC. Its translation is CASSLVGTNYGYTF.

In regard to this clone: Other nucleotide sequences from this sample produce the same CDR3. V gene TRBV4-3 combines with J gene TRBJ2-2; no reliable D call. V lost 1 base and J 1 base, leaving 4 bases between the germline ends. The CDR3 covers 14 residues. The germline V gene encodes CDR1 LGHNA and CDR2 YSLEER. The CDR3 DNA reads TGCGCCAGCAGCCAAGCTAGGAACACCGGGGAGCTGTTTTTT. It codes for CASSQARNTGELFF.

The gene calls are TRBV7-9 and TRBJ1-2, with D unresolved. CDR3 size: 13 residues. V lost 5 bases and J lost 8, with 15 bases in between. The germline gives CDR1 SEHNR, CDR2 FQNEAQ (reference sequence). The CDR3 loop is CASSQSYERGYTF. As DNA, the CDR3 is TGTGCCAGCAGCCAGTCCTATGAGCGCGGCTACACCTTC.

The DNA for the CDR3 is TGTGCCAGCAGCAAAGCCGGACAGGGGGGCACCGGGGAGCTGTTTTTT. It is translated as CASSKAGQGGTGELFF. The chain joins TRBV21-1 to TRBJ2-2; TRBD1, the table's D call, was not compared with the DNA. TRBV21-1 counts as a pseudogene. The CDR3 is 16 residues long.

As DNA, the CDR3 is TGTGCCAGCACATTGAGCCGGCCCACTGAAGCTTTCTTT. It codes for CASTLSRPTEAFF. The rearrangement links TRBV28 to TRBJ1-1; D remains unclear. Germline V gives CDR1 MDHEN, CDR2 SYDVKM. The CDR3 length is 13 residues. Trimming removed 7 bases at V and 4 bases at J, with 13 bases between.

J is TRBJ1-5 and V is TRBV30; a possible D gene is TRBD1 (5 bases). CDR3 length: 13 residues. Germline values: CDR1 GTSNPN, CDR2 SVGIG (reference sequence). The ends were cut back, 2 bases at V and 8 bases at J, with 13 bases in the middle. The CDR3 nucleotides read TGTGCCTGGAGTAGGGACGGGGGGGAGCCCCAGCATTTT. Translation: CAWSRDGGEPQHF.

The rearrangement links TRBV4-1 to TRBJ1-1, with D hard to call. Germline CDR1 reads MGHRA; CDR2 reads YSYEKL. V lost 4 bases to trimming and J lost 1 base, with 19 bases between them. The CDR3 is 17 residues long. The CDR3 is CASSPNGHVGSNTEAFF. In DNA form, the CDR3 reads TGCGCCAGCAGCCCGAACGGGCACGTCGGGTCGAACACTGAAGCTTTCTTT.

DNA of the CDR3: TGTGCCAGCAAACCTGGGGAATCCGCCTATGGCTACACCTTC. This codes for CASKPGESAYGYTF. V gene TRBV28 combines with J gene TRBJ1-2; D unclear. Germline V gives CDR1 MDHEN, CDR2 SYDVKM. V lost 7 bases to trimming and J lost 4 bases, with 16 bases between them. This CDR3 region has 14 residues.

The chain uses TRBV5-1 and TRBJ2-3; D unclear. V was shortened by 4 bases and J by 1 base, with 13 bases between the two germline ends. The CDR3 spans 15 residues. From germline, CDR1 is SGHRS and CDR2 YFSETQ. The CDR3 sequence is CASSAEGFRTDTQYF. CDR3 bases: TGCGCCAGCAGCGCCGAAGGTTTTCGCACAGATACGCAGTATTTT.

The chain employs TRBV28 and TRBJ1-1; no definite D call. V was clipped by 3 bases and J by 6 bases, with 11 bases between them. Germline V gives CDR1 MDHEN, CDR2 SYDVKM. The CDR3 has 13 residues. As DNA, the CDR3 is TGTGCCAGCAGTTTCTCGGACGGCCCTGAAGCTTTCTTT. This gives the protein CASSFSDGPEAFF.

The V call is TRBV19, the J call TRBJ2-7; 9 nucleotides agree with TRBD1. The trim removed 2 bases at V and 9 bases at J, leaving 14 bases unmatched. This CDR3 has 16 amino acids. Germline CDR1 and CDR2: LNHDA and SQIVND (reference sequence). CDR3 in DNA: TGTGCCAGTAGTATATCCGGGACAGGGAACGGTTGGGTGCAGTACTTC. Protein sequence: CASSISGTGNGWVQYF.

This rearrangement joins TRBV4-1 to TRBJ2-7, with 12 bases identical to TRBD2. CDR3 length: 17 residues. After removal of 3 bases from V and 0 bases from J, the junction contained 6 bases not matched to a gene. The germline V gene encodes CDR1 MGHRA and CDR2 YSYEKL. The CDR3 region has the DNA TGCGCCAGCAGCCACGAAGGACTAGCGGGACCCTCCTACGAGCAGTACTTC. This encodes CASSHEGLAGPSYEQYF.

The J gene is TRBJ1-2, the V gene TRBV6-4, with 9 bases aligning to TRBD1. J lost 6 bases, V lost 4 bases, and 6 bases had no gene match. The germline gives CDR1 MRHNA, CDR2 SNTAGT. The CDR3 totals 14 residues. The CDR3 DNA sequence: TGTGCCAGCAGTGCCCGAGGGACAGGGAATGGCTACACCTTC. It encodes CASSARGTGNGYTF.

The chain joins TRBV7-9 to TRBJ2-7; D is uncertain. CDR1 and CDR2 (germline): SEHNR, FQNEAQ (reference sequence). V lost 1 base to trimming and J lost 3 bases, with 10 bases between them. The CDR3 extends over 14 amino acids. The CDR3 protein is CASSLGNNLYEQYF. CDR3 DNA: TGTGCCAGCAGCTTAGGGAATAACCTCTACGAGCAGTACTTC.

J is TRBJ2-2 and V is TRBV7-8; D not certain. CDR3 length: 12 residues. From germline, CDR1 is SGHVS and CDR2 FQNEAQ. Trimming stripped 5 bases from V and 7 bases from J, with 8 bases between. CDR3 in amino acids: CASSARLGELFF. The CDR3 DNA follows: TGTGCCAGCAGCGCGAGACTCGGGGAGCTGTTTTTT.

The chain joins TRBV7-9 to TRBJ2-2; D gene ambiguous. This CDR3 has 12 residues. Trimming pared 5 bases from V and 6 bases from J, leaving 7 bases between. The germline V gene encodes CDR1 SEHNR and CDR2 FQNEAQ (reference sequence). The CDR3 loop reads CASSISAGELFF. CDR3 nucleotides: TGTGCCAGCAGCATAAGCGCCGGGGAGCTGTTTTTT.

This chain uses TRBV10-2 with TRBJ1-2, with D unresolved. Germline V gene sequence: CDR1 WSHSY, CDR2 SAAADI. V was cut by 0 bases and J by 0 bases, with 11 bases left in between. CDR3 length: 16 amino acids. CDR3 DNA: TGCGCCAGCAGTGAGTCATGGCAGCTCTCTAACTATGGCTACACCTTC. It specifies CASSESWQLSNYGYTF.

The genes are TRBV13 and TRBJ2-3; perhaps TRBD1 as D (5 bases). The CDR3 has 15 residues. V lost 0 bases, J lost 0 bases, and 7 bases lay in between. Germline loops: CDR1 PRHDT, CDR2 FYEKMQ (reference sequence). CDR3 in DNA: TGTGCCAGCAGCTTAGGCGGACATAGCACAGATACGCAGTATTTT. Protein product: CASSLGGHSTDTQYF. Variable domain in full (rest from reference TRBV13 and TRBJ2-3): AAGVIQSPRHLIKEKRETATLKCYPIPRHDTVYWYQQGPGQDPQFLISFYEKMQSDKGSIPDRFSAQQFSDYHSELNMSSLELGDSALYFCASSLGGHSTDTQYFGPGTRLTVL.

The CDR3 region is CASSGRDRGYNEQFF. In DNA form, the CDR3 reads TGTGCCAGCAGCGGCCGGGACAGGGGTTACAATGAGCAGTTCTTC. The rearrangement links TRBV5-6 to TRBJ2-1; 10 bases agree with TRBD1. Trimming took 4 bases from V and 4 from J; bases not matched to a gene: 5. The CDR3 is 15 residues long. Germline-derived CDR1 and CDR2 are SGHDT and YYEEEE.

As to this clone: The junction and the germline gene differ at one end; a read error may be behind it. This chain links TRBV7-8 with TRBJ2-7; D is ambiguous. The CDR3 runs to 14 residues. Germline V CDR1 and CDR2: SGHVS, FQNEAQ. In DNA, the CDR3 is TGTGCCAGCAGCTCAACCCTCAGTACAACACAATCTAACTTC. It codes for CASSSTLSTTQSNF.

V is TRBV6-1 and J is TRBJ2-7, with D unclear. Trimming cost V 5 bases and J 3 bases, with 5 bases left between them. Germline CDR1 MNHNS, CDR2 SASEGT. The CDR3 runs to 11 residues. The DNA of the CDR3 is TGTGCCAGCAGTAACAACTACGAGCAGTACTTC. Translated: CASSNNYEQYF.

The rearrangement links TRBV29-1 to TRBJ2-7; maybe TRBD2 (6 bases). Germline V CDR1 and CDR2: SQVTM, ANQGSEA. The V end lost 5 bases, the J end lost 1 base, and 12 bases lay between the germline ends. This CDR3 has 13 residues. The CDR3 nucleotides read TGCAGCGTTTCGGGGGAATGGTCCTACGAGCAGTACTTC. It encodes CSVSGEWSYEQYF.

The chain links TRBV27 to TRBJ2-2, with 9 nucleotides matching TRBD2. The germline gives CDR1 MNHEY, CDR2 SMNVEV (reference sequence). CDR3 length equals 17 residues. J was trimmed by 8 bases and V by 3 bases; bases with no gene match: 13. Here the CDR3 DNA reads TGTGCCAGCAGTTTGACAACAATAGCGGGAGTCAAGGGGGAGCTGTTTTTT. Amino acid sequence: CASSLTTIAGVKGELFF.

This chain uses TRBV10-3 with TRBJ1-1, with D possibly matching TRBD1 (6 bases). The CDR3 runs 16 residues. Between the trimmed V and J ends, which lost 4 bases and 3 bases, there was a span of 18 bases. Per germline, CDR1 ENHRY and CDR2 SYGVKD. The CDR3 nucleotides are TGTGCCATCAGTGGTGAGTTGGGGGGCGCAGACACTGAAGCTTTCTTT. Amino acid sequence: CAISGELGGADTEAFF.

Details on this clone: The sample has other DNA sequences that encode this CDR3 too. This chain joins TRBV6-1 and TRBJ2-7; D is ambiguous. This CDR3 is built from 11 residues. Germline assignment: CDR1 MNHNS and CDR2 SASEGT. With 1 base removed from V and 4 bases from J, the gap between germline ends came to 2 bases. In DNA, the CDR3 is TGTGCCAGCAGTGAAGGATACGAGCAGTACTTC. This gives the protein CASSEGYEQYF.

This chain joins TRBV7-8 and TRBJ2-2; no clear D gene. V lost 3 bases and J lost 9, with 17 bases in between. From germline, CDR1 is SGHVS and CDR2 FQNEAQ. The CDR3 covers 15 residues. CDR3 residues: CASSFIRAPGRELFF. For the CDR3, the DNA is TGTGCCAGCAGCTTCATTCGAGCCCCTGGCCGGGAGCTGTTTTTT.

This clone was found once. This chain uses TRBV28 with TRBJ2-1; 7 bases agree with TRBD2. V dropped 3 bases and J dropped 7; count of bases not matched to a gene: 9. CDR3 length: 15 amino acids. Germline V gives CDR1 MDHEN, CDR2 SYDVKM. Written as DNA, the CDR3 is TGTGCCAGCAGTTTTTCGGCGGGAGCGATGAATGAGCAGTTCTTC. Protein product: CASSFSAGAMNEQFF.

The sample holds one count of this clone. This chain joins TRBV7-2 and TRBJ1-2, with D unclear. With 5 bases removed from V and 7 bases from J, the gap between germline ends came to 14 bases. Per germline, CDR1 SGHTA and CDR2 FQGNSA. CDR3 length: 13 amino acids. The CDR3 here is CASSPAPGFGYTF. The CDR3 DNA follows: TGTGCCAGCAGCCCCGCCCCAGGTTTTGGCTACACCTTC.